The 3 T cell receptor beta chains given below trace back to one sample, sequenced in a study of immune heterogeneity within non-small cell lung tumors. The TCR beta CDR3 region was amplified by multiplex PCR employing 32 V and 13 J primers. TCRdb reprocessed the multiplex PCR reads via MiXCR and lists one record per CDR3 protein. Of some 2,900 distinct CDR3 sequences in the sample, roughly 40% are singletons; the top ten hold about a fifth. Bulk tumor genomic DNA constituted the template, at around 610 ng per sample. Several biopsies were collected from each primary tumor during surgery. They were spaced as far apart as possible within the tumor mass. Curative surgical treatment was performed in patients who had newly diagnosed, untreated non-small cell lung cancer. The specimen was lung tumor tissue. All receptors come from a woman aged 50 to 60 with non-small cell lung cancer.

In its sample, this clonotype was seen a few times. This rearrangement joins TRBV27 to TRBJ2-3; 12 bases agree with TRBD2. The CDR3 consists of 16 residues. Germline CDR1 reads MNHEY; CDR2 reads SMNVEV (reference sequence). Trimming took 4 bases from V and 1 from J; bases not matched to a gene: 3. The CDR3 DNA reads as TGTGCCAGCAGTTCTCGACTAGCGGGAGGCACAGATACGCAGTATTTT. This translates into CASSSRLAGGTDTQYF.

This clonotype qualifies as medium-sized. The chain carries TRBV30 and TRBJ2-1; 8 bases are shared with TRBD2. J was trimmed by 0 bases and V by 3 bases; bases with no gene match: 1. Germline V gene sequence: CDR1 GTSNPN, CDR2 SVGIG (reference sequence). This CDR3 is 14 amino acids long. CDR3: CAWRREASYNEQFF. CDR3 DNA: TGTGCCTGGAGGCGGGAGGCCTCCTACAATGAGCAGTTCTTC.

The chain combines TRBV30 with TRBJ2-7; D unresolved. V lost 2 bases and J lost 3, with 8 bases in between. The CDR3 sequence is 12 residues long. Germline CDR1 reads GTSNPN; CDR2 reads SVGIG (reference sequence). CDR3 in amino acids: CAWSPLDYEQYF. The CDR3 DNA sequence: TGTGCCTGGAGTCCCCTCGACTACGAGCAGTACTTC. Together with reference TRBV30 and TRBJ2-7, the CDR3 gives the full variable domain: SQTIHQWPATLVQPVGSPLSLECTVEGTSNPNLYWYRQAAGRGLQLLFYSVGIGQISSEVPQNLSASRPQDRQFILSSKKLLLSDSGFYLCAWSPLDYEQYFGPGTRLTVT.